This TCR beta chain emerged from a study of OX40 agonist ivuxolimab in advanced cancers. Method: immunoSEQ multiplex PCR; TCRdb's copy keeps in-frame clones and lacks some. The table lists approximately 100,000 clones, around 88% of them singletons. CDR1 and CDR2 (germline): SGHRS, YFSETQ. The CDR3 is 13 amino acids. After removal of 4 bases from V and 5 bases from J, the junction contained 6 bases not matched to a gene. Here the sequenced sample was CD4+ or CD8+ T cells sorted from blood, taken in a trial of the OX40 agonist ivuxolimab. V usage is TRBV5-1 and J usage is TRBJ2-7; 7 positions match TRBD1. This clonotype was sampled from an adult with an advanced solid tumor such as melanoma, head and neck, liver or kidney cancer. The chain's CDR3 is CASSPTGFNEQYF. The CDR3, as DNA: TGCGCCAGCAGCCCGACAGGGTTCAACGAGCAGTACTTC.